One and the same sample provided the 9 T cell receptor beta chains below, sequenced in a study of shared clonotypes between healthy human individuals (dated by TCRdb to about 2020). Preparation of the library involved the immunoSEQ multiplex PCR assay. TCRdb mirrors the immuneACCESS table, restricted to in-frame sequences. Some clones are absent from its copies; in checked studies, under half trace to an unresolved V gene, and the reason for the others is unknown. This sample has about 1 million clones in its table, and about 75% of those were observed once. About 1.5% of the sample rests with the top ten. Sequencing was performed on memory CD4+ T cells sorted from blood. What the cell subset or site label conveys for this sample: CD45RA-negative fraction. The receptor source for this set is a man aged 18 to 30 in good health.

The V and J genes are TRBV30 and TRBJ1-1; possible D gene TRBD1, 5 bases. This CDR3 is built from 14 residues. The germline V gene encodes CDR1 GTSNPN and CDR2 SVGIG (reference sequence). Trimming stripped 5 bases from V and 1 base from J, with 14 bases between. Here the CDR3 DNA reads TGTGCCTGGGGGGACCTGACAACGAACACTGAAGCTTTCTTT. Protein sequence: CAWGDLTTNTEAFF. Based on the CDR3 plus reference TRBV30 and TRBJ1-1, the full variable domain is SQTIHQWPATLVQPVGSPLSLECTVEGTSNPNLYWYRQAAGRGLQLLFYSVGIGQISSEVPQNLSASRPQDRQFILSSKKLLLSDSGFYLCAWGDLTTNTEAFFGQGTRLTVV.

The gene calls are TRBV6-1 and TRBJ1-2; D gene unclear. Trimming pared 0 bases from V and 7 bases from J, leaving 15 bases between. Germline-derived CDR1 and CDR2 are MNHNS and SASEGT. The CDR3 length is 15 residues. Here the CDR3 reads CASSEADPHLSGYTF. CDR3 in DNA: TGTGCCAGCAGTGAAGCGGACCCCCATCTTTCTGGCTACACCTTC.

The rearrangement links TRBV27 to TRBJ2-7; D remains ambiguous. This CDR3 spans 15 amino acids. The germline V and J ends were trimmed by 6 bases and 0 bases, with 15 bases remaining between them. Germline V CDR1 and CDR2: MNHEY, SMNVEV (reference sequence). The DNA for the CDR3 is TGTGCCAGCAGCTCCGCTAGAGGTAACTCCTACGAGCAGTACTTC. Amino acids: CASSSARGNSYEQYF.

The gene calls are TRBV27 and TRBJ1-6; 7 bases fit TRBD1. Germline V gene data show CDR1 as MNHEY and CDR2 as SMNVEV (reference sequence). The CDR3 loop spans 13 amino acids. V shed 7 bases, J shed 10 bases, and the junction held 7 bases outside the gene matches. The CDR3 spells CASTRDRLSPLHF. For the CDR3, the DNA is TGTGCCAGCACCCGGGACAGATTGTCACCCCTCCACTTT.

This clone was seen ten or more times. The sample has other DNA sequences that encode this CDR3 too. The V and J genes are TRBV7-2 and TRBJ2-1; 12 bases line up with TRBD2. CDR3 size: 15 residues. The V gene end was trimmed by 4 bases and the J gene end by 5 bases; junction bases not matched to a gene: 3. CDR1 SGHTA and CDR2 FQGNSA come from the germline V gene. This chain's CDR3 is CASSSLAGGNNEQFF. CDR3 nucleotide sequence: TGTGCCAGCAGCTCTCTAGCGGGAGGGAACAATGAGCAGTTCTTC. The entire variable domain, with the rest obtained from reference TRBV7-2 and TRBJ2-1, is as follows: GAGVSQSPSNKVTEKGKDVELRCDPISGHTALYWYRQSLGQGLEFLIYFQGNSAPDKSGLPSDRFSAERTGGSVSTLTIQRTQQEDSAVYLCASSSLAGGNNEQFFGPGTRLTVL.

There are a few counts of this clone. CDR3 bases: TGTGCCAGCAGTTTAAATGCGTTGGGGGCCCCTAACTACGAGCAGTACTTC. The encoded protein is CASSLNALGAPNYEQYF. This chain joins TRBV28 and TRBJ2-7, with TRBD1 as a possible D gene (6 bases). Between the trimmed V and J ends, which lost 2 bases and 3 bases, there was a span of 20 bases. The CDR3 contains 17 residues. Germline V gene data show CDR1 as MDHEN and CDR2 as SYDVKM.

CDR3 coding DNA: TGTGCCAGCTCACCCGTGACAGACATGAACACTGAAGCTTTCTTT. It specifies CASSPVTDMNTEAFF. The J gene is TRBJ1-1, the V gene TRBV18; weak D call: TRBD1 (5 bases). The germline gives CDR1 KGHSH, CDR2 LQKENI. Trimming stripped 3 bases from V and 0 bases from J, with 11 bases between. The length of the CDR3 is 15 residues.

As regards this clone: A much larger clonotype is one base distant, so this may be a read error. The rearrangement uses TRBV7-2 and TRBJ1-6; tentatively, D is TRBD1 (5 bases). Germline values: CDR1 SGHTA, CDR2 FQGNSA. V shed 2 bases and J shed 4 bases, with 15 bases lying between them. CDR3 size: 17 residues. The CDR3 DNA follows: TGTGCCAGCAGCTTAAGTGGGGCGGGGGGGTATAATTCACCCCTCCACTTT. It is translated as CASSLSGAGGYNSPLHF. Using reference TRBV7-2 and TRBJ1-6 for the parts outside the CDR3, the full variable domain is GAGVSQSPSNKVTEKGKDVELRCDPISGHTALYWYRQSLGQGLEFLIYFQGNSAPDKSGLPSDRFSAERTGGSVSTLTIQRTQQEDSAVYLCASSLSGAGGYNSPLHFGNGTRLTVT.

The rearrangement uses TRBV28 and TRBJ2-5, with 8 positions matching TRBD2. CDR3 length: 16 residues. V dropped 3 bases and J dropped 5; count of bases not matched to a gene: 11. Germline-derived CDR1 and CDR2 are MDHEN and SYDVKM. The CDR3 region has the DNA TGTGCCAGCAGTTTGCTAGCGGGCGGAGGAGGCGAGACCCAGTACTTC. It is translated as CASSLLAGGGGETQYF.